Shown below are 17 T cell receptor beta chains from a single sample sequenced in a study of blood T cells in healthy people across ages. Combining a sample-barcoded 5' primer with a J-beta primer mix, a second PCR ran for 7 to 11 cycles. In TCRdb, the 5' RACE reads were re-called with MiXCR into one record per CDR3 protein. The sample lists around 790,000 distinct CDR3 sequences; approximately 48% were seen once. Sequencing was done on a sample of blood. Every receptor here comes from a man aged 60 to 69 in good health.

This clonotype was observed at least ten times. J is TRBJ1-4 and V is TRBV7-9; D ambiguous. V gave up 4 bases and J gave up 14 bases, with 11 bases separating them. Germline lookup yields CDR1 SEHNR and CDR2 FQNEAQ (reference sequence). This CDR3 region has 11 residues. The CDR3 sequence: CASSSGELLFF. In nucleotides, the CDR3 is TGTGCCAGCAGCTCCGGAGAGCTCCTGTTTTTT.

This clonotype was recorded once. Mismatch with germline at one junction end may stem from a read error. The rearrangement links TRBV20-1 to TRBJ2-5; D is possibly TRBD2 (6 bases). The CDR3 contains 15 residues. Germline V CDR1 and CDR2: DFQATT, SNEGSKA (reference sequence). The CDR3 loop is CGARDLRGDQETQYF. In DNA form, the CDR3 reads TGCGGTGCTAGAGATCTCCGCGGGGATCAAGAGACCCAGTACTTC.

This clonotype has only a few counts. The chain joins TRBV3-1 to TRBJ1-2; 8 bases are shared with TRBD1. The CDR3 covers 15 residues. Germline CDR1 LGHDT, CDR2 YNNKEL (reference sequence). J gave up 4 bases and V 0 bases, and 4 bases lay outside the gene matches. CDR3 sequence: CASSQDGTGSYGYTF. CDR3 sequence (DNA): TGTGCCAGCAGCCAAGACGGGACAGGAAGCTATGGCTACACCTTC.

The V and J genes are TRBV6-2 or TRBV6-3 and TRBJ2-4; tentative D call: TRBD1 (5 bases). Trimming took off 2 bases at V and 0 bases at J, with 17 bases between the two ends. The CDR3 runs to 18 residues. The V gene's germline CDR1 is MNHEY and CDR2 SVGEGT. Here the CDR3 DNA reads TGTGCCAGCAGTTACCCACCCGACAGCGCCCTAGCCAAAAACATTCAGTACTTC. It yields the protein CASSYPPDSALAKNIQYF.

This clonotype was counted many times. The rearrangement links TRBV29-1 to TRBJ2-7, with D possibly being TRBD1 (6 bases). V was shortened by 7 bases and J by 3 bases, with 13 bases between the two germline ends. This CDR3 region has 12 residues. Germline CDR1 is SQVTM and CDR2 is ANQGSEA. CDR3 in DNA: TGCAGCGCCGTCAGGGACAACTACGAGCAGTACTTC. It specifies CSAVRDNYEQYF.

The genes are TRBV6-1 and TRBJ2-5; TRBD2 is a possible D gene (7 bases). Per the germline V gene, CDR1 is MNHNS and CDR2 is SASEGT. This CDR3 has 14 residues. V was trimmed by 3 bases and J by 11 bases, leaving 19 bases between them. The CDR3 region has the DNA TGTGCCAGCAGTGATTTGGCGGGGGACAATGAGCAGTACTTC. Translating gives CASSDLAGDNEQYF.

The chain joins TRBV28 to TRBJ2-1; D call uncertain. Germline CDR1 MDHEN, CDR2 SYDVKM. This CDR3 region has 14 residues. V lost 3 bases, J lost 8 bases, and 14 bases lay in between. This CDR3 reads CASSFPPPDDEQFF. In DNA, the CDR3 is TGTGCCAGCAGTTTTCCCCCCCCGGACGATGAGCAGTTCTTC.

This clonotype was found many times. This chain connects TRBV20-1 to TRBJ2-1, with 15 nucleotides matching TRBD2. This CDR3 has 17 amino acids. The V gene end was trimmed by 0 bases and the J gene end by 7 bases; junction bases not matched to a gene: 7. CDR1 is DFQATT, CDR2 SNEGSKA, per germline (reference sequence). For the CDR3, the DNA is TGCAGTGCTAGAGATCGGACTAGCGGGGGGGCGGGGAATGAGCAGTTCTTC. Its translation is CSARDRTSGGAGNEQFF.

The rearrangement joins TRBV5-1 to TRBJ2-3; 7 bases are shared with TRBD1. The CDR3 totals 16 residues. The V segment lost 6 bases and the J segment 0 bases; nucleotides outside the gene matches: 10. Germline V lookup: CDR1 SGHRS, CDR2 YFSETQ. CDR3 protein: CASTETNRGSTDTQYF. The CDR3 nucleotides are TGCGCCAGCACCGAGACCAACAGGGGCAGCACAGATACGCAGTATTTT.

CDR3 sequence reads: CASSAASGQGTTDTQYF. The CDR3 nucleotides read TGTGCCAGCAGCGCGGCGTCAGGACAGGGGACCACAGATACGCAGTATTTT. The chain joins TRBV7-9 to TRBJ2-3; 9 nucleotides align to TRBD1. Germline CDR1 and CDR2: SEHNR and FQNEAQ (reference sequence). CDR3 length equals 17 residues. Trimming removed 5 bases from V and 2 bases from J; junction bases left unmatched: 11.

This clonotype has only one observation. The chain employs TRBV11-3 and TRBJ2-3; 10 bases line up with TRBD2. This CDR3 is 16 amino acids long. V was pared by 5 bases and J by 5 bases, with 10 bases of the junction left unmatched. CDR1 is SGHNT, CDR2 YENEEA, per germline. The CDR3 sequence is CASSGQQRGGIDTQYF. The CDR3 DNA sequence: TGTGCCAGCAGCGGACAACAGCGGGGGGGTATAGATACGCAGTATTTT.

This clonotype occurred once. DNA of the CDR3: TGTGCCAGCAGGTCCCAGGGGGGGCCTTATGAGCAGTTCTTC. Translating it yields CASRSQGGPYEQFF. The gene calls are TRBV2 and TRBJ2-1, with D perhaps assigned TRBD1 or TRBD2 (7 bases each). The germline V gene has CDR1 SNHLY and CDR2 FYNNEI. The CDR3 is made up of 14 amino acids. Trimming cost V 6 bases and J 8 bases, with 17 bases left between them.

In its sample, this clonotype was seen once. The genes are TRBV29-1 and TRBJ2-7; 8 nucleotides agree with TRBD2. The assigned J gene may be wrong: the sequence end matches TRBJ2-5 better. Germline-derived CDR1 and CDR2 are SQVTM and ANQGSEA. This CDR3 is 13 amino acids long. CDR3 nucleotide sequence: TGCAGCGTTGACGGACTAGCAGAAGAGACCCAGTACTTC. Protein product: CSVDGLAEETQYF.

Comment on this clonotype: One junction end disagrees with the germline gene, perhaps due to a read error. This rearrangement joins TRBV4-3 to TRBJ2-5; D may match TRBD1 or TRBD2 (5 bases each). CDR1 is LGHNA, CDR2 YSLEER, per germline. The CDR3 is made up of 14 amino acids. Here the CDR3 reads CASGQDGGQETQYF. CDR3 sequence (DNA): TGCGCCAGCGGCCAAGATGGGGGACAAGAGACCCAGTACTTC.

The CDR3 DNA reads TGCGCCAGCGCAACCCCCGGGACTAGCGGCAATGAGCAGTTCTTC. The encoded protein is CASATPGTSGNEQFF. V usage is TRBV4-1 and J usage is TRBJ2-1, with TRBD2 matching over 11 bases. The CDR3 has 15 amino acids. The V gene end was trimmed by 8 bases and the J gene end by 6 bases; junction bases not matched to a gene: 9. Germline assignment: CDR1 MGHRA and CDR2 YSYEKL.

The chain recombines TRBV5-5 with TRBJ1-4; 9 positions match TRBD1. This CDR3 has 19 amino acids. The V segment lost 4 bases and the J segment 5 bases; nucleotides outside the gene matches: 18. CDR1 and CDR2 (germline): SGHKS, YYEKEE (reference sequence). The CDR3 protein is CASSPGHRGLGRANEKLFF. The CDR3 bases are TGTGCCAGCAGCCCGGGGCACAGGGGGCTGGGCAGGGCAAATGAAAAACTGTTTTTT. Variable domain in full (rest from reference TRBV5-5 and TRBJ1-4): DAGVTQSPTHLIKTRGQQVTLRCSPISGHKSVSWYQQVLGQGPQFIFQYYEKEERGRGNFPDRFSARQFPNYSSELNVNALLLGDSALYLCASSPGHRGLGRANEKLFFGSGTQLSVL.

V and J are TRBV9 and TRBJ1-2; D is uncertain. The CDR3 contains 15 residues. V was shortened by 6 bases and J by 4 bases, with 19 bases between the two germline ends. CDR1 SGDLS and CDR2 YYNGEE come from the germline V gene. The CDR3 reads CASTRTDYTSYGYTF. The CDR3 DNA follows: TGTGCCAGCACTCGGACGGATTACACCAGCTATGGCTACACCTTC.